Listed below are T cell receptor beta chains from one sample, sequenced in a study of PD-L1 blockade in urothelial cancer. Clones were sequenced by immunoSEQ multiplex PCR, and TCRdb holds only the in-frame ones, with some missing. The data hold 65,000 to 80,000 clones, with about nine tenths observed a single time. Here the sequenced sample was PBMCs, taken around atezolizumab (anti-PD-L1) treatment. The receptors stem from a man aged 65 to 85 with urothelial cancer. CDR3s include the opening cysteine and the closing phenylalanine or tryptophan. A D gene is named only where the DNA matches it firmly. Clone size is not always given. Where it is, it says once, few, many or a class for expanded clones.

clone_size	v_call	j_call	cdr3_length	d_call	cdr3_aa	cdr3_nt
-	TRBV5-1	TRBJ2-1	16	TRBD2	CASSLGTSGRLNEQFF	TGCGCCAGCAGCCTAGGGACTAGCGGGAGGTTAAATGAGCAGTTCTTC
-	TRBV7-3	TRBJ2-3	16	TRBD2	CASSRLVSGATDTQYF	TGTGCCAGCAGCCGCCTGGTTAGCGGGGCCACAGATACGCAGTATTTT
-	TRBV7-8	TRBJ2-1	15	TRBD2	CASTPVAGAGNEQFF	TGTGCCAGCACCCCCGTAGCGGGAGCGGGCAATGAGCAGTTCTTC
-	TRBV5-1	TRBJ1-1	15	TRBD1	CASGPGGARNTEAFF	TGCGCCAGCGGGCCAGGGGGCGCGCGGAACACTGAAGCTTTCTTT
-	TRBV19	TRBJ2-5	17	TRBD2	CASSMSLTSGTKETQYF	TGTGCCAGTAGTATGTCCCTAACTAGCGGGACAAAAGAGACCCAGTACTTC
once	TRBV2	TRBJ1-2	17	-	CASSESYSADSHYGYTF	TGTGCCAGCAGTGAATCGTATTCGGCAGACTCGCACTATGGCTACACCTTC
-	TRBV10-2	TRBJ2-1	17	TRBD2	CASSESAGTSIGNEQFF	TGCGCCAGCAGTGAGTCTGCGGGGACTAGCATTGGCAATGAGCAGTTCTTC
once	TRBV20-1	TRBJ2-5	11	-	CSASMRETQYF	TGCAGTGCTAGTATGAGGGAGACCCAGTACTTC
once	TRBV4-1	TRBJ2-1	17	TRBD2	CASSWTSGPSPGNEQFF	TGCGCCAGCAGCTGGACTAGCGGGCCTAGCCCGGGCAATGAGCAGTTCTTC
-	TRBV6-5	TRBJ1-1	15	-	CASSPGGPMNTEAFF	TGTGCCAGCAGCCCCGGGGGGCCTATGAACACTGAAGCTTTCTTT
-	TRBV5-6	TRBJ2-1	15	-	CASSSVYNAAVEQFF	TGTGCCAGCAGCTCGGTCTACAACGCCGCGGTCGAGCAGTTCTTC
-	TRBV5-8	TRBJ2-7	14	-	CASSRSATAYEQYF	TGTGCCAGCAGCAGGTCGGCCACAGCCTACGAGCAGTACTTC
-	TRBV7-3	TRBJ2-1	17	TRBD2	CASSPRTSGRNYNEQFF	TGTGCCAGCAGCCCGAGGACTAGCGGGAGGAATTACAATGAGCAGTTCTTC
-	TRBV30	TRBJ1-1	14	TRBD1	CAWSAYPGQAEAFF	TGTGCCTGGAGTGCCTACCCGGGACAGGCTGAAGCTTTCTTT
-	TRBV9	TRBJ2-2	16	-	CASSVAGSRNTGELFF	TGTGCCAGCAGCGTAGCCGGGAGTCGGAACACCGGGGAGCTGTTTTTT
-	TRBV5-1	TRBJ2-7	16	TRBD2	CASSFGTSGRGVEQYF	TGCGCCAGCAGCTTCGGGACTAGCGGGAGAGGGGTCGAGCAGTACTTC
-	TRBV9	TRBJ2-7	13	-	CAHPSRDGYEQYF	TGTGCACACCCCTCCAGGGATGGCTACGAGCAGTACTTC
-	TRBV28	TRBJ2-1	14	-	CASSPRTSRNEQFF	TGTGCCAGCAGTCCTCGTACTAGCCGTAATGAGCAGTTCTTC
-	TRBV9	TRBJ2-3	17	TRBD2	CASSAPTSGRAEDTQYF	TGTGCCAGCAGCGCCCCTACTAGCGGGAGGGCTGAAGATACGCAGTATTTT
-	TRBV27	TRBJ2-3	13	-	CASRRQSTDTQYF	TGTGCCAGCAGGAGACAAAGCACAGATACGCAGTATTTT
-	TRBV6-5	TRBJ2-7	14	-	CASSYDSLSYEQYF	TGTGCCAGCAGTTATGACAGCCTCTCCTACGAGCAGTACTTC
-	TRBV5-1	TRBJ2-2	15	TRBD2	CASSPAGGNTGELFF	TGCGCCAGCAGCCCAGCGGGAGGGAACACCGGGGAGCTGTTTTTT
-	TRBV16	TRBJ2-3	13	-	CASSQGLTDTQYF	TGTGCCAGCAGCCAAGGACTCACAGATACGCAGTATTTT
-	TRBV5-4	TRBJ2-2	14	TRBD1	CASSPGQGPGELFF	TGTGCCAGCAGCCCGGGACAGGGTCCCGGGGAGCTGTTTTTT
-	TRBV28	TRBJ2-7	12	TRBD1	CASSRTGREQYF	TGTGCCAGCAGTAGGACAGGGCGGGAGCAGTACTTC
-	TRBV6-5	TRBJ2-1	15	TRBD1	CASSGGTGSYNEQFF	TGTGCCAGCAGTGGCGGGACAGGCTCCTACAATGAGCAGTTCTTC
-	TRBV5-4	TRBJ2-1	16	-	CASSLDVPRSYNEQFF	TGTGCCAGCAGCTTGGATGTCCCGAGGAGCTACAATGAGCAGTTCTTC
-	TRBV18	TRBJ2-1	15	-	CASSPQQGDYNEQFF	TGTGCCAGCTCACCACAACAGGGTGACTACAATGAGCAGTTCTTC
-	TRBV10-1	TRBJ2-7	15	TRBD1	CASSGPGQGSYEQYF	TGCGCCAGCAGTGGACCGGGACAGGGGAGCTACGAGCAGTACTTC
-	TRBV7-9	TRBJ2-1	18	-	CASSPGGSPALLLNEQFF	TGTGCCAGCAGCCCCGGGGGTTCGCCAGCTCTACTCCTCAATGAGCAGTTCTTC
-	TRBV2	TRBJ2-7	16	-	CASSEDLGDYSYEQYF	TGTGCCAGCAGTGAAGATCTAGGGGATTACTCCTACGAGCAGTACTTC
-	TRBV7-2	TRBJ2-7	14	TRBD2	CASTPLAGFYEQYF	TGTGCCAGCACCCCCCTAGCGGGATTCTACGAGCAGTACTTC
-	TRBV5-1	TRBJ2-7	15	-	CASSLAGSGPGEQYF	TGCGCCAGCAGCTTGGCGGGGAGCGGACCGGGAGAGCAGTACTTC
-	TRBV9	TRBJ2-3	18	TRBD2	CASSVGISGTTSTDTQYF	TGTGCCAGCAGCGTAGGAATTAGCGGGACGACTAGCACAGATACGCAGTATTTT
-	TRBV11-1	TRBJ2-5	15	-	CASSFGRGAGETQYF	TGTGCCAGCAGCTTCGGCAGGGGCGCGGGAGAGACCCAGTACTTC
few	TRBV10-3	TRBJ2-1	15	-	CAISWTQSLYNEQFF	TGTGCCATCAGCTGGACACAATCACTCTACAATGAGCAGTTCTTC
-	TRBV18	TRBJ2-1	15	-	CASSATTEGNNEQFF	TGTGCCAGCTCAGCGACTACGGAGGGGAACAATGAGCAGTTCTTC
few	TRBV28	TRBJ1-1	14	-	CASSLRGAHTEAFF	TGTGCCAGCAGTTTAAGGGGCGCGCACACTGAAGCTTTCTTT
few	TRBV28	TRBJ1-3	13	-	CASRRGPGNTIYF	TGTGCCAGCAGACGAGGGCCTGGAAACACCATATATTTT
-	TRBV27	TRBJ2-1	12	TRBD2	CASSWGRGAQFF	TGTGCCAGCAGTTGGGGGAGGGGTGCGCAGTTCTTC
-	TRBV30	TRBJ2-1	16	TRBD2	CAWSVQGLALYNEQFF	TGTGCCTGGAGTGTACAGGGACTAGCGCTATACAATGAGCAGTTCTTC
-	TRBV6-5	TRBJ1-2	13	-	CASSYSTGYGYTF	TGTGCCAGCAGTTACTCGACGGGTTATGGCTACACCTTC
-	TRBV5-1	TRBJ2-5	15	TRBD1	CASSHGQGEGETQYF	TGCGCCAGCAGCCATGGACAGGGGGAAGGGGAGACCCAGTACTTC
many	TRBV28	TRBJ1-4	14	-	CALRGPRGYEKLFF	TGTGCCCTCAGGGGACCCAGGGGCTATGAAAAACTGTTTTTT
-	TRBV30	TRBJ2-1	12	-	CAWDGTRNEQFF	TGTGCCTGGGACGGGACTCGCAATGAGCAGTTCTTC
-	TRBV6-5	TRBJ1-1	13	-	CASGPIVDTEAFF	TGTGCCAGCGGGCCAATTGTGGACACTGAAGCTTTCTTT
-	TRBV19	TRBJ2-7	15	TRBD1	CASSMGTGGTVEQYF	TGTGCCAGTAGTATGGGGACAGGGGGCACAGTCGAGCAGTACTTC
-	TRBV25-1	TRBJ1-4	15	TRBD1	CASSVRGRANEKLFF	TGTGCCAGCAGTGTCAGGGGGCGGGCTAATGAAAAACTGTTTTTT
-	TRBV9	TRBJ2-7	16	TRBD2	CASSVGGLAGAYEQYF	TGTGCCAGCAGCGTAGGGGGACTAGCGGGAGCCTACGAGCAGTACTTC
-	TRBV9	TRBJ2-3	15	-	CASSFFGGVTDTQYF	TGTGCCAGCAGCTTCTTTGGAGGGGTTACAGATACGCAGTATTTT